Each of the 15 T cell receptor beta chains below was sequenced from the same sample in a study of cytomegalovirus exposure and HLA in healthy donors. It was with 60 Vbeta and 13 Jbeta primers that the PCR ran. TCRdb's copy holds only in-frame clones and misses some; the assay was immunoSEQ multiplex PCR. The repertoire holds approximately 220,000 clones, about 81% seen once, with roughly 6% in the top ten. The sequenced sample consisted of PBMCs. Source of these receptors: a man aged 40-49 years in good health and CMV-seropositive.

This clone was detected once. The chain employs TRBV11-3 and TRBJ2-4; possibly TRBD2 for D (5 bases). Germline assignment: CDR1 SGHNT and CDR2 YENEEA. Between the trimmed V and J ends, which lost 1 base and 6 bases, there was a span of 10 bases. The CDR3 length is 14 residues. The CDR3 coding sequence is TGTGCCAGCAGCTTAGGGCAGGCGGGAAACATTCAGTACTTC. Translating gives CASSLGQAGNIQYF.

The V gene is TRBV10-3, the J gene TRBJ1-2; 7 bases fit TRBD1. CDR1 ENHRY and CDR2 SYGVKD come from the germline V gene. The CDR3 loop spans 14 amino acids. With V trimmed by 5 bases and J by 4 bases, 7 bases remained unmatched. The CDR3 DNA reads as TGTGCCATCAGTCGGACAGGTGTAGTCTATGGCTACACCTTC. This gives the protein CAISRTGVVYGYTF.

The rearrangement joins TRBV7-8 to TRBJ2-6, with D possibly matching TRBD1 (6 bases). CDR3 size: 17 residues. Germline lookup yields CDR1 SGHVS and CDR2 FQNEAQ. V lost 0 bases to trimming and J lost 4 bases, with 13 bases between them. The CDR3 DNA is TGTGCCAGCAGCTTAGCCAATACAGGGCCCGGGGCCAACGTCCTGACTTTC. Its translation: CASSLANTGPGANVLTF. Full variable domain (outside the CDR3, taken from reference TRBV7-8 and TRBJ2-6): GAGVSQSPRYKVAKRGQDVALRCDPISGHVSLFWYQQALGQGPEFLTYFQNEAQLDKSGLPSDRFFAERPEGSVSTLKIQRTQQEDSAVYLCASSLANTGPGANVLTFGAGSRLTVL.

This chain connects TRBV19 to TRBJ1-1; D might be TRBD1 (6 bases). This CDR3 has 13 residues. Germline V gives CDR1 LNHDA, CDR2 SQIVND (reference sequence). Trimming shortened V by 4 bases and J by 7 bases, and 13 bases separated the two germline ends. CDR3 in amino acids: CASSKSTGYEAFF. CDR3 DNA sequence: TGTGCCAGTAGTAAATCGACAGGCTATGAAGCTTTCTTT.

V gene TRBV30 combines with J gene TRBJ2-1; TRBD2 agrees at 14 bases. V lost 3 bases and J lost 6; bases outside the gene matches: 7. Germline CDR1 and CDR2: GTSNPN and SVGIG (reference sequence). The CDR3 loop spans 16 amino acids. The DNA of the CDR3 is TGTGCCTGGAGAACCGGGACTAGCGGGAGAAGCAATGAGCAGTTCTTC. This codes for CAWRTGTSGRSNEQFF.

The chain uses TRBV7-3 and TRBJ2-7; 10 bases map to TRBD1. Germline CDR1 SGHTA, CDR2 FQGTGA. The trim removed 5 bases at V and 5 bases at J, leaving 3 bases unmatched. The CDR3 contains 13 residues. The chain's CDR3 is CASSIDRGHEQYV. CDR3 bases: TGTGCCAGCAGCATCGACAGGGGGCACGAGCAGTACGTC.

The J gene is TRBJ2-4, the V gene TRBV5-6; 8 nucleotides line up with TRBD1. CDR3 length: 15 residues. J lost 4 bases, V lost 2 bases, and 5 bases had no gene match. Germline V gene sequence: CDR1 SGHDT, CDR2 YYEEEE. The DNA for the CDR3 is TGTGCCAGCAGCTTCGGACAGGGTGGGAAAAACATTCAGTACTTC. Translated: CASSFGQGGKNIQYF. The full variable domain, rest sourced from reference TRBV5-6 and TRBJ2-4, is DAGVTQSPTHLIKTRGQQVTLRCSPKSGHDTVSWYQQALGQGPQFIFQYYEEEERQRGNFPDRFSGHQFPNYSSELNVNALLLGDSALYLCASSFGQGGKNIQYFGAGTRLSVL.

The rearrangement joins TRBV7-9 to TRBJ2-2; TRBD2 matches at 8 bases. V shed 4 bases, J shed 4 bases, and the junction held 8 bases outside the gene matches. This CDR3 region has 16 residues. Germline V gives CDR1 SEHNR, CDR2 FQNEAQ (reference sequence). DNA for the CDR3: TGTGCCAGCAGCTCTCCTAGCGGGCGTTTCACCGGGGAGCTGTTTTTT. It specifies CASSSPSGRFTGELFF.

This chain joins TRBV18 and TRBJ1-2, with 7 bases identical to TRBD1. Losses at the gene ends were 6 bases for V and 8 bases for J; bases not matched to a gene: 6. The germline V gene has CDR1 KGHSH and CDR2 LQKENI. This CDR3 contains 12 residues. This chain's CDR3 is CASSDRVGGYTF. CDR3 DNA: TGTGCCAGCTCCGACAGGGTAGGGGGCTACACCTTC.

The J gene is TRBJ1-3, the V gene TRBV5-1, with 7 bases lining up with TRBD1. CDR1 SGHRS and CDR2 YFSETQ come from the germline V gene. V dropped 2 bases and J dropped 2; count of bases not matched to a gene: 4. The length of the CDR3 is 15 residues. DNA for the CDR3: TGCGCCAGCAGCTTAAACGACAGGGCTGGAAACACCATATATTTT. Residues: CASSLNDRAGNTIYF.

V and J are TRBV7-9 and TRBJ1-1; weak D call: TRBD1 (6 bases). CDR1 and CDR2 from the germline V gene are SEHNR and FQNEAQ (reference sequence). The CDR3 covers 13 residues. V lost 5 bases and J 1 base, leaving 8 bases between the germline ends. In DNA form, the CDR3 reads TGTGCCAGCAGCCACAGGGAGAACACTGAAGCTTTCTTT. Encoded protein: CASSHRENTEAFF.

The chain uses TRBV25-1 and TRBJ1-1; no clear D gene. This CDR3 has 11 amino acids. Germline lookup yields CDR1 MGHDK and CDR2 SYGVNS. Trimming pared 4 bases from V and 8 bases from J, leaving 8 bases between. The CDR3 DNA sequence: TGTGCCAGCAGTGGCGGCTACGAAGCTTTCTTT. This translates into CASSGGYEAFF.

This chain links TRBV15 with TRBJ1-1, with TRBD1 identical over 8 bases. The CDR3 has 15 amino acids. With 3 bases clipped from V and 2 bases from J, the junction kept 5 bases outside the gene matches. Looked up from germline, CDR1 is LNHNV and CDR2 is YYDKDF (reference sequence). As DNA, the CDR3 is TGTGCCACCAGCAGCTACAGGGGGATAAACACTGAAGCTTTCTTT. Its translation is CATSSYRGINTEAFF.

V gene TRBV7-8 combines with J gene TRBJ2-2, with D possibly TRBD1 on 6 matching bases. Germline CDR1 and CDR2: SGHVS and FQNEAQ. This CDR3 contains 16 residues. V lost 1 base and J 5 bases, leaving 14 bases between the germline ends. This chain's CDR3 is CASSLVSGVVTGELFF. CDR3 DNA sequence: TGTGCCAGCAGCTTAGTTTCAGGGGTGGTTACCGGGGAGCTGTTTTTT.

The rearrangement uses TRBV7-7 and TRBJ2-1; 8 bases line up with TRBD2. J was trimmed by 5 bases and V by 1 base; bases with no gene match: 4. Germline assignment: CDR1 SSHAT and CDR2 FNYEAQ (reference sequence). The CDR3 runs to 15 residues. The CDR3 sequence is CASSLGTSRNNEQFF. Here the CDR3 DNA reads TGTGCCAGCAGCTTAGGGACTAGCAGAAACAATGAGCAGTTCTTC.